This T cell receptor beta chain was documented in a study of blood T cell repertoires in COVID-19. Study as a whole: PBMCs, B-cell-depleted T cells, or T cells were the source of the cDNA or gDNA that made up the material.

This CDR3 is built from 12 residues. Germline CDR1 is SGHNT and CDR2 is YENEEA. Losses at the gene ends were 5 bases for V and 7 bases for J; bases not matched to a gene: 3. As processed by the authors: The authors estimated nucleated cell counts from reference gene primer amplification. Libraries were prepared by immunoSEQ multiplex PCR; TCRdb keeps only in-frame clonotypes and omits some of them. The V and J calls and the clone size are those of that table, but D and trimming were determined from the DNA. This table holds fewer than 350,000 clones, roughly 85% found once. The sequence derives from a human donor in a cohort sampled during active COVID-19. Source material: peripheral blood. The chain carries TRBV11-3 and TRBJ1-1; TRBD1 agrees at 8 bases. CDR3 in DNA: TGTGCCAGCAGCACCGGACAGGGTGAAGCTTTCTTT. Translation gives CASSTGQGEAFF. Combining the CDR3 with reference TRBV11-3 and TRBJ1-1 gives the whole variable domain EAGVVQSPRYKIIEKKQPVAFWCNPISGHNTLYWYLQNLGQGPELLIRYENEEAVDDSQLPKDRFSAERLKGVDSTLKIQPAELGDSAVYLCASSTGQGEAFFGQGTRLTVV.